What follows are 20 T cell receptor beta chains derived from one specimen sequenced in a study of blood T cell repertoires in COVID-19. Here immunoSEQ multiplex PCR was the method, and the copy in TCRdb shows in-frame clones only, minus some. The sample records a few hundred thousand clones, approximately 90% being singletons. Sequencing was performed on peripheral blood. All receptors derive from a woman aged 50 to 60 with active or convalescent COVID-19.

The chain couples TRBV7-3 to TRBJ2-1; 10 bases are a match to TRBD2. The germline gives CDR1 SGHTA, CDR2 FQGTGA. The CDR3 consists of 15 residues. The J segment lost 3 bases and the V segment lost 3 bases, leaving 2 bases of the junction unmatched. CDR3 in amino acids: CASSFGLADYNEQFF. Written as DNA, the CDR3 is TGTGCCAGCAGCTTCGGACTAGCGGACTACAATGAGCAGTTCTTC. Full variable domain (missing parts from reference TRBV7-3 and TRBJ2-1): GAGVSQTPSNKVTEKGKYVELRCDPISGHTALYWYRQSLGQGPEFLIYFQGTGAADDSGLPNDRFFAVRPEGSVSTLKIQRTERGDSAVYLCASSFGLADYNEQFFGPGTRLTVL.

The chain carries TRBV7-9 and TRBJ2-7; perhaps TRBD2 as D (6 bases). V lost 5 bases, J lost 2 bases, and 22 bases lay in between. The CDR3 totals 17 residues. Per the germline V gene, CDR1 is SEHNR and CDR2 is FQNEAQ (reference sequence). The CDR3 spells CASSLGPPGLKTYEQYF. In nucleotides, the CDR3 is TGTGCCAGCAGCCTAGGGCCACCGGGACTCAAAACCTACGAGCAGTACTTC. Based on the CDR3 plus reference TRBV7-9 and TRBJ2-7, the full variable domain is DTGVSQNPRHKITKRGQNVTFRCDPISEHNRLYWYRQTLGQGPEFLTYFQNEAQLEKSRLLSDRFSAERPKGSFSTLEIQRTEQGDSAMYLCASSLGPPGLKTYEQYFGPGTRLTVT.

The chain joins TRBV2 to TRBJ1-1, with TRBD1 as a possible D gene (5 bases). Between the trimmed V and J ends, which lost 6 bases and 0 bases, there was a span of 11 bases. The CDR3 sequence is 14 residues long. CDR1 SNHLY and CDR2 FYNNEI come from the germline V gene. The CDR3 region is CASRRRDLNTEAFF. Here the CDR3 DNA reads TGTGCCAGCAGGCGCAGGGATTTGAACACTGAAGCTTTCTTT.

The CDR3 DNA follows: TGTGCCAGCAGCTCGAAGACTAGCGGGAGTCCCTACGAGCAGTACTTC. Translated, it gives CASSSKTSGSPYEQYF. The chain combines TRBV7-9 with TRBJ2-7; 12 bases agree with TRBD2. Germline V lookup: CDR1 SEHNR, CDR2 FQNEAQ (reference sequence). V trimming: 4 bases; J trimming: 2 bases; junction bases outside the gene matches: 6. The CDR3 runs 16 residues.

This clone was detected once. The chain is built from TRBV12-3 or TRBV12-4 and TRBJ1-1; tentatively, D is TRBD1 (6 bases). V was cut by 6 bases and J by 6 bases, with 11 bases left in between. CDR3 length: 12 amino acids. Here the CDR3 DNA reads TGTGCCAGCAGACAGGGTTTGTCTGAAGCTTTCTTT. Protein sequence: CASRQGLSEAFF.

This rearrangement joins TRBV19 to TRBJ2-2, with 7 bases that match TRBD1. Germline values: CDR1 LNHDA, CDR2 SQIVND (reference sequence). V was pared by 10 bases and J by 5 bases, with 10 bases of the junction left unmatched. The CDR3 sequence is 14 residues long. CDR3 in DNA: TGTGCCACCCTCCCAGGGGGTGGGACCGGGGAGCTGTTTTTT. It yields the protein CATLPGGGTGELFF.

The J gene is TRBJ1-2, the V gene TRBV27; 7 bases agree with TRBD1. After removal of 5 bases from V and 5 bases from J, the junction contained 11 bases not matched to a gene. CDR1 is MNHEY and CDR2 is SMNVEV in the germline V gene (reference sequence). This CDR3 contains 15 residues. The CDR3 DNA sequence: TGTGCCAGCAGTCCCCTGTCCGGGACAGCGTATGGCTACACCTTC. Protein sequence: CASSPLSGTAYGYTF.

This chain connects TRBV20-1 to TRBJ2-3, with 9 positions matching TRBD2. V lost 3 bases, J lost 1 base, and 5 bases stayed unmatched. Germline loops: CDR1 DFQATT, CDR2 SNEGSKA (reference sequence). The CDR3 has 15 amino acids. The CDR3 DNA is TGCAGTGCTAGTTTAGCGGGAGTGGGCACAGATACGCAGTATTTT. Translated, it gives CSASLAGVGTDTQYF.

The chain uses TRBV27 and TRBJ2-1; tentative D call: TRBD2 (6 bases). The V end lost 6 bases, the J end lost 10 bases, and 22 bases lay between the germline ends. The CDR3 has 15 residues. Looked up from germline, CDR1 is MNHEY and CDR2 is SMNVEV (reference sequence). The CDR3 region is CASSPIGTLTPEQFF. The CDR3 DNA reads TGTGCCAGCAGCCCAATCGGGACTCTTACTCCCGAGCAGTTCTTC.

This clone was detected only once. As DNA, the CDR3 is TGTGCCAGCAGTTATGGGTCTAGCGGATTATACAATGAGCAGTTCTTC. Translating it yields CASSYGSSGLYNEQFF. The chain carries TRBV6-5 and TRBJ2-1; 7 bases line up with TRBD2. From germline, CDR1 is MNHEY and CDR2 SVGAGI. The junction had 9 bases not matched to a gene; V was cut back by 3 bases and J by 4 bases. The CDR3 has 16 amino acids.

J is TRBJ2-7 and V is TRBV6-2 or TRBV6-3, with 8 bases fitting TRBD1. The J segment lost 7 bases and the V segment lost 2 bases, leaving 7 bases of the junction unmatched. This CDR3 region has 14 residues. Per the germline V gene, CDR1 is MNHEY and CDR2 is SVGEGT. CDR3: CASSYHSNRGEQYF. The CDR3 DNA sequence: TGTGCCAGCAGTTACCACTCGAACAGGGGGGAGCAGTACTTC.

J is TRBJ2-4 and V is TRBV10-3; TRBD2 matches 8 bases. CDR1 and CDR2 from the germline V gene are ENHRY and SYGVKD. This CDR3 spans 14 amino acids. J was trimmed by 5 bases and V by 5 bases; bases with no gene match: 5. The CDR3 is CAISSGSKENIQYF. The CDR3 region has the DNA TGTGCCATCAGTAGCGGGAGTAAGGAAAACATTCAGTACTTC.

J is TRBJ2-2 and V is TRBV3-1 (or the pseudogene TRBV3-2); 8 bases fit TRBD1. CDR3 length: 15 residues. V lost 8 bases and J lost 6; bases outside the gene matches: 11. Germline CDR1 reads LGHDT; CDR2 reads YNNKEL (reference sequence). The CDR3 DNA follows: TGTGCCAGCTCCCAACAAGACAGGGGAGCCGGGGAGCTGTTTTTT. This encodes CASSQQDRGAGELFF.

This chain joins TRBV4-1 and TRBJ1-4, with 12 nucleotides matching TRBD1. V shed 1 base, J shed 3 bases, and the junction held 9 bases outside the gene matches. CDR1 and CDR2 from the germline V gene are MGHRA and YSYEKL. The CDR3 consists of 19 residues. The CDR3 region is CASSQVSGTGGAANEKLFF. The CDR3 nucleotides are TGCGCCAGCAGCCAAGTTAGTGGGACAGGGGGCGCGGCTAATGAAAAACTGTTTTTT.

This chain uses TRBV20-1 with TRBJ1-5; a weak D match, TRBD1 (6 bases). The V gene's germline CDR1 is DFQATT and CDR2 SNEGSKA (reference sequence). The length of the CDR3 is 13 residues. The V and J ends lost 4 bases and 6 bases respectively, with 13 bases between them. The CDR3 sequence is CSATEGGSQPQHF. The CDR3, as DNA: TGCAGTGCTACTGAAGGGGGAAGTCAGCCCCAGCATTTT.

The V gene is TRBV4-3, the J gene TRBJ1-6; 7 nucleotides line up with TRBD1. V was clipped by 1 base and J by 7 bases; unmatched bases: 4. Germline lookup yields CDR1 LGHNA and CDR2 YSLEER. The CDR3 is 15 residues long. The chain's CDR3 is CASSQGGDSNSPLHF. In nucleotides, the CDR3 is TGCGCCAGCAGCCAAGGGGGGGACAGCAATTCACCCCTCCACTTT.

V gene TRBV2 combines with J gene TRBJ2-3; 13 bases fit TRBD2. The CDR3 loop spans 17 amino acids. Germline V lookup: CDR1 SNHLY, CDR2 FYNNEI. Losses at the gene ends were 4 bases for V and 2 bases for J; bases not matched to a gene: 6. The CDR3 loop is CASSALAGGPSTDTQYF. In DNA form, the CDR3 reads TGTGCCAGCAGTGCACTAGCGGGGGGGCCCTCCACAGATACGCAGTATTTT.

The CDR3 DNA reads TGTGCCAGCAGCCCTGGGCTAGCGACTTCCTACAATGAGCAGTTCTTC. Protein: CASSPGLATSYNEQFF. This sequence joins TRBV7-3 and TRBJ2-1; D possibly corresponds to TRBD2 (6 bases). The CDR3 extends over 16 amino acids. Germline loops: CDR1 SGHTA, CDR2 FQGTGA. V lost 5 bases and J lost 1, with 15 bases in between. Together with reference TRBV7-3 and TRBJ2-1, the CDR3 gives the full variable domain: GAGVSQTPSNKVTEKGKYVELRCDPISGHTALYWYRQSLGQGPEFLIYFQGTGAADDSGLPNDRFFAVRPEGSVSTLKIQRTERGDSAVYLCASSPGLATSYNEQFFGPGTRLTVL.

The chain carries TRBV7-2 and TRBJ1-1; the match to TRBD1 covers 8 bases. The germline V gene has CDR1 SGHTA and CDR2 FQGNSA. CDR3 length: 15 residues. V shed 4 bases and J 4 bases; nucleotides not matched to a gene: 8. This chain's CDR3 is CASSSTTGGATEAFF. The CDR3 nucleotides read TGTGCCAGCAGCTCAACCACAGGGGGTGCCACTGAAGCTTTCTTT. The complete variable domain, with remaining parts taken from reference TRBV7-2 and TRBJ1-1, reads GAGVSQSPSNKVTEKGKDVELRCDPISGHTALYWYRQSLGQGLEFLIYFQGNSAPDKSGLPSDRFSAERTGGSVSTLTIQRTQQEDSAVYLCASSSTTGGATEAFFGQGTRLTVV.

The chain uses TRBV15 and TRBJ1-1; TRBD1 is a possible D gene (6 bases). Trimming shortened V by 5 bases and J by 5 bases, and 12 bases separated the two germline ends. The length of the CDR3 is 13 residues. Per germline, CDR1 LNHNV and CDR2 YYDKDF (reference sequence). Here the CDR3 DNA reads TGTGCCACCAGCGCAGTACAGGGTACTGAAGCTTTCTTT. Translating gives CATSAVQGTEAFF.